The 20 T cell receptor beta chains given below trace back to one sample, sequenced in a study of T cells in Graves' hyperthyroidism and ophthalmopathy. TCR beta CDR3 regions were amplified from RNA. First-round RT-PCR of the TCR CDR3 relied on the HTBI primer set. TCRdb re-derived calls from the multiplex PCR reads in MiXCR, one entry per CDR3 protein. The table shows over 700,000 distinct CDR3 sequences, with more than 30% occurring only once. Sample: blood. These receptors were collected from a man younger than 35 with Graves' hyperthyroidism.

This chain uses TRBV11-2 with TRBJ2-6; 8 nucleotides align to TRBD1. This CDR3 has 16 amino acids. Per germline, CDR1 SGHAT and CDR2 FQNNGV. After removal of 6 bases from V and 3 bases from J, the junction contained 7 bases not matched to a gene. The CDR3 region is CASSWTGFYGANVLTF. In DNA, the CDR3 is TGTGCCAGCAGTTGGACAGGGTTCTATGGGGCCAACGTCCTGACTTTC.

In its sample, this clonotype was seen a few times. The chain combines TRBV5-1 with TRBJ2-7, with 7 bases identical to TRBD1. The CDR3 sequence is 13 residues long. Trimming took 3 bases from V and 7 from J; bases not matched to a gene: 7. Germline V CDR1 and CDR2: SGHRS, YFSETQ. CDR3: CASSWGDREEQYF. The CDR3, as DNA: TGCGCCAGCAGCTGGGGTGACAGGGAAGAGCAGTACTTC.

This clonotype occurred a few times. The chain combines TRBV9 with TRBJ2-7; perhaps D is TRBD1 or TRBD2 (5 bases each). Trimming took off 0 bases at V and 3 bases at J, with 16 bases between the two ends. This CDR3 is built from 16 residues. The germline V gene has CDR1 SGDLS and CDR2 YYNGEE. CDR3 loop: CASSVAPTVGNYEQYF. Written as DNA, the CDR3 is TGTGCCAGCAGCGTAGCCCCGACAGTCGGGAACTACGAGCAGTACTTC.

About this clonotype itself: This sequence may be a read error, since a much larger clone differs from it by one base. The V and J genes are TRBV29-1 and TRBJ2-5; perhaps TRBD1 as D (5 bases). The CDR3 has 12 amino acids. CDR1 is SQVTM and CDR2 is ANQGSEA in the germline V gene. This CDR3 reads CSARTIQEAQYF. In DNA, the CDR3 is TGCAGCGCCCGGACAATCCAAGAGGCCCAGTACTTC.

This clonotype was recorded once. A much larger clone is a single base away; this may be a read error. V usage is TRBV6-5 and J usage is TRBJ2-7; unclear D gene. The length of the CDR3 is 11 residues. Germline V lookup: CDR1 MNHEY, CDR2 SVGAGI. The CDR3 nucleotides read TGTGCCAGCACCAAAAGCTACGAGCAGCACTTC. Its translation: CASTKSYEQHF.

This chain uses TRBV6-5 with TRBJ1-4; D is unclear. CDR3 length equals 15 residues. The V and J ends lost 5 bases and 4 bases respectively, with 14 bases between them. Looked up from germline, CDR1 is MNHEY and CDR2 is SVGAGI. CDR3 region: CASSEVSGRNEKLFF. The CDR3 DNA is TGTGCCAGCAGTGAAGTAAGCGGACGTAATGAAAAACTGTTTTTT.

This chain joins TRBV5-6 and TRBJ1-2; D is possibly TRBD1 (6 bases). The ends were cut back, 2 bases at V and 5 bases at J, with 10 bases in the middle. Germline V gene lookup returns CDR1 SGHDT and CDR2 YYEEEE. The CDR3 sequence is 13 residues long. The chain's CDR3 is CASSFYREYGYTF. In DNA form, the CDR3 reads TGTGCCAGCAGCTTCTACAGGGAATATGGCTACACCTTC.

The sample holds a few counts of this clonotype. V is TRBV20-1 and J is TRBJ1-3; 7 nucleotides match TRBD1. CDR3 length: 14 residues. The V gene end was trimmed by 4 bases and the J gene end by 2 bases; junction bases not matched to a gene: 5. Germline values: CDR1 DFQATT, CDR2 SNEGSKA (reference sequence). The CDR3 coding sequence is TGCAGTGCTACAGGGGGTACGGCTGGAAACACCATATATTTT. Translated: CSATGGTAGNTIYF.

This clonotype was recorded many times. The chain uses TRBV15 and TRBJ1-4, with 7 bases that match TRBD1. CDR1 is LNHNV, CDR2 YYDKDF, per germline (reference sequence). This CDR3 has 17 residues. The V gene end was trimmed by 1 base and the J gene end by 7 bases; junction bases not matched to a gene: 12. CDR3 DNA: TGTGCCACCAGCAGAGCTATATACAACAGGGGAGGTGAAAAACTGTTTTTT. Residues: CATSRAIYNRGGEKLFF. The full variable domain, in which reference TRBV15 and TRBJ1-4 provide the parts outside the CDR3, is DAMVIQNPRYQVTQFGKPVTLSCSQTLNHNVMYWYQQKSSQAPKLLFHYYDKDFNNEADTPDNFQSRRPNTSFCFLDIRSPGLGDTAMYLCATSRAIYNRGGEKLFFGSGTQLSVL.

Here the CDR3 reads CSARETGPPYGYTF. The DNA for the CDR3 is TGCAGTGCTAGGGAGACAGGGCCCCCCTATGGCTACACCTTC. The J gene is TRBJ1-2, the V gene TRBV20-1; 7 bases map to TRBD1. Germline-derived CDR1 and CDR2 are DFQATT and SNEGSKA (reference sequence). The CDR3 covers 14 residues. V lost 3 bases, J lost 4 bases, and 8 bases stayed unmatched.

The chain has TRBV7-2 and TRBJ1-2; D is unresolved. This CDR3 is built from 15 residues. Germline V gene sequence: CDR1 SGHTA, CDR2 FQGNSA. V dropped 5 bases and J dropped 8 bases, with 21 bases sitting between them. The CDR3 reads CASSPPSLEAIGYTF. CDR3 bases: TGTGCCAGCAGCCCACCCTCACTGGAGGCTATCGGCTACACCTTC.

This clonotype has at least ten counts. V gene TRBV29-1 combines with J gene TRBJ1-3; D is ambiguous. The CDR3 has 12 amino acids. Trimming took off 5 bases at V and 0 bases at J, with 5 bases between the two ends. Germline CDR1 is SQVTM and CDR2 is ANQGSEA. CDR3 bases: TGCAGCGTTTCATACTCTGGAAACACCATATATTTT. This gives the protein CSVSYSGNTIYF.

The rearrangement links TRBV7-9 to TRBJ2-5; the D gene is possibly TRBD1 (7 bases). With 6 bases removed from V and 5 bases from J, the gap between germline ends came to 22 bases. CDR3 length: 16 residues. Germline V gene data show CDR1 as SEHNR and CDR2 as FQNEAQ (reference sequence). DNA of the CDR3: TGTGCCAGCAGTCATTCCTTGGGCAGGGGGGTCGAGACCCAGTACTTC. Residues: CASSHSLGRGVETQYF. Filled out from reference TRBV7-9 and TRBJ2-5, the complete variable domain reads DTGVSQNPRHKITKRGQNVTFRCDPISEHNRLYWYRQTLGQGPEFLTYFQNEAQLEKSRLLSDRFSAERPKGSFSTLEIQRTEQGDSAMYLCASSHSLGRGVETQYFGPGTRLLVL.

In its sample, this clonotype was seen a few times. This chain joins TRBV6-5 and TRBJ2-7; the match to TRBD1 covers 8 bases. The CDR3 is 14 residues long. V was pared by 6 bases and J by 1 base, with 5 bases of the junction left unmatched. Germline V gives CDR1 MNHEY, CDR2 SVGAGI. CDR3 amino acids: CASRSGQGSYEQYF. The CDR3 DNA follows: TGTGCCAGCAGATCCGGACAGGGTTCCTACGAGCAGTACTTC.

This chain links TRBV20-1 with TRBJ2-7; TRBD2 is a possible D gene (5 bases). The CDR3 extends over 13 amino acids. Germline V CDR1 and CDR2: DFQATT, SNEGSKA (reference sequence). The germline V and J ends were trimmed by 5 bases and 2 bases, with 13 bases remaining between them. CDR3 coding DNA: TGCAGTGCTGCCTTTCTGGGAGCCTACGAGCAGTACTTC. Amino acid sequence: CSAAFLGAYEQYF.

V and J are TRBV29-1 and TRBJ2-7, with D possibly called TRBD1 or TRBD2 (5 bases each). Germline V gene data show CDR1 as SQVTM and CDR2 as ANQGSEA. The CDR3 consists of 12 residues. Here the CDR3 DNA reads TGCACCTTGCCGGGGCGCGACTACGAGCAGTACTTC. As protein: CTLPGRDYEQYF.

This clonotype was counted ten times or more. This chain joins TRBV7-9 and TRBJ1-2; D might be TRBD1 (5 bases). The V end lost 5 bases, the J end lost 3 bases, and 10 bases lay between the germline ends. Germline assignment: CDR1 SEHNR and CDR2 FQNEAQ (reference sequence). The CDR3 sequence is 13 residues long. DNA of the CDR3: TGTGCCAGCAGCGTGACAGCCTACTATGGCTACACCTTC. It encodes CASSVTAYYGYTF. Combining the CDR3 with reference TRBV7-9 and TRBJ1-2 gives the whole variable domain DTGVSQNPRHKITKRGQNVTFRCDPISEHNRLYWYRQTLGQGPEFLTYFQNEAQLEKSRLLSDRFSAERPKGSFSTLEIQRTEQGDSAMYLCASSVTAYYGYTFGSGTRLTVV.

This chain joins TRBV6-5 and TRBJ2-5; no firm D call. V shed 5 bases and J shed 9 bases, with 16 bases lying between them. Per germline, CDR1 MNHEY and CDR2 SVGAGI. This CDR3 contains 13 residues. CDR3 coding DNA: TGTGCCAGCAGTGGGTCGGGCTCATCGGCCCAGTACTTC. This encodes CASSGSGSSAQYF.

This clonotype was recorded once. This chain links TRBV19 with TRBJ1-2; TRBD1 is a possible D gene (5 bases). The CDR3 is 14 amino acids. CDR1 LNHDA and CDR2 SQIVND come from the germline V gene (reference sequence). The V end was cut by 3 bases, the J end by 5 bases, with 13 bases between. CDR3 sequence: CASSMAGTAYGYTF. The CDR3 DNA sequence: TGTGCCAGTAGTATGGCCGGGACGGCTTATGGCTACACCTTC.

This chain uses TRBV29-1 with TRBJ1-5; a possible D gene is TRBD1 (6 bases). The germline CDR1 and CDR2 sequences are SQVTM and ANQGSEA. The V end lost 7 bases, the J end lost 0 bases, and 10 bases lay between the germline ends. This CDR3 contains 13 residues. CDR3 sequence reads: CSGAGDSNQPQHF. As DNA, the CDR3 is TGCAGCGGGGCAGGGGATAGCAATCAGCCCCAGCATTTT.